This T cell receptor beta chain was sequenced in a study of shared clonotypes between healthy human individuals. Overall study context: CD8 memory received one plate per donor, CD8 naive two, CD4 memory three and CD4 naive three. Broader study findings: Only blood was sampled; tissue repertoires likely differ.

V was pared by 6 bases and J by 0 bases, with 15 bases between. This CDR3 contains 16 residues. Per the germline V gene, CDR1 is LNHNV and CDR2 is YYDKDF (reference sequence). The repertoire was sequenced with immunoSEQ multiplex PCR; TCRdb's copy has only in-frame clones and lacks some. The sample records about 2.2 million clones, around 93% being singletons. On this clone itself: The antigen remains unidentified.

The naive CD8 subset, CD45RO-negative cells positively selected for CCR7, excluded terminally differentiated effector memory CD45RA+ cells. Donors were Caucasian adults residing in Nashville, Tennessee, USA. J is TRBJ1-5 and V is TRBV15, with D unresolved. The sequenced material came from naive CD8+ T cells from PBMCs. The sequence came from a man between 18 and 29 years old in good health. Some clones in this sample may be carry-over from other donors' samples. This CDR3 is CATRAGRTYSNQPQHF. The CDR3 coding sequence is TGTGCCACCAGGGCAGGACGTACGTATAGCAATCAGCCCCAGCATTTT.